This TCR beta chain is drawn from a study of blood T cell repertoires in COVID-19. V shed 6 bases, J shed 6 bases, and the junction held 6 bases outside the gene matches. This CDR3 contains 14 residues. CDR1 is MDHEN and CDR2 is SYDVKM in the germline V gene. Sequenced by immunoSEQ multiplex PCR; TCRdb stores in-frame clones only, minus some. This table holds more than 65,000 clones, nearly 80% found once. Sequencing was performed on peripheral blood. The rearrangement uses TRBV28 and TRBJ2-2, with 8 positions matching TRBD2. This TCR was sampled from a woman in her sixties with acute or convalescent COVID-19. The CDR3 DNA reads TGTGCCAGCAGGGTACCGGGGGGGGCCGGGGAGCTGTTTTTT. Encoded protein: CASRVPGGAGELFF.